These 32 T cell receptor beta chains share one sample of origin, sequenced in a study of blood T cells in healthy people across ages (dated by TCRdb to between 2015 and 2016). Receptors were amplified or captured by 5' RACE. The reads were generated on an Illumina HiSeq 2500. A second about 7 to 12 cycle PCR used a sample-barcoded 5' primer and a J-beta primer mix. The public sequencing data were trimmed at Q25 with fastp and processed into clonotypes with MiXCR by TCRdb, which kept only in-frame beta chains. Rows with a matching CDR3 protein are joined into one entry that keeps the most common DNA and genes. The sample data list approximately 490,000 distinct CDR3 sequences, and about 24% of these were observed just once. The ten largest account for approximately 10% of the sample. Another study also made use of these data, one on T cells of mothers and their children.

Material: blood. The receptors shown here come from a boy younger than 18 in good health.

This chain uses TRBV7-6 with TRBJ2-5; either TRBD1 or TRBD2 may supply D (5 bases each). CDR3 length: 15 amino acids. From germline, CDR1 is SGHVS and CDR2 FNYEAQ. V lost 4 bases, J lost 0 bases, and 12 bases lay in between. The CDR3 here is CASSYGGGDQETQYF. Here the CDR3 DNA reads TGTGCCAGCAGCTATGGGGGTGGAGACCAAGAGACCCAGTACTTC.

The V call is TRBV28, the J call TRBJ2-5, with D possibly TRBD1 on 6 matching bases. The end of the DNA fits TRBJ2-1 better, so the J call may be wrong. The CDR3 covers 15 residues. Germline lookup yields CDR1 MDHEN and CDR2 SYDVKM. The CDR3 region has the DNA TGTGCCAGCGGCACCCCGGGACAAGGGACCAATGAGCAGTTCTTC. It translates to CASGTPGQGTNEQFF.

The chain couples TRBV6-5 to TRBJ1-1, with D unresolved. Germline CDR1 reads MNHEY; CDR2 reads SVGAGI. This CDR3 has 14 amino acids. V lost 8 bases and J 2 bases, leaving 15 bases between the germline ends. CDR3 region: CASRSGRPNTEAFF. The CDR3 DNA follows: TGTGCCAGCCGTTCTGGCAGACCAAACACTGAAGCTTTCTTT.

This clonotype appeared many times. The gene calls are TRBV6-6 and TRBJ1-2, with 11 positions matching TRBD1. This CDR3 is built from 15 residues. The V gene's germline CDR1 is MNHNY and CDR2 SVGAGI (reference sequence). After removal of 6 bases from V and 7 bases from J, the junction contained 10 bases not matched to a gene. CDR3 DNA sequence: TGTGCCAGCAGGATCGGGGGACAGGGGGGGAGTGGCTACACCTTC. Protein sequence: CASRIGGQGGSGYTF.

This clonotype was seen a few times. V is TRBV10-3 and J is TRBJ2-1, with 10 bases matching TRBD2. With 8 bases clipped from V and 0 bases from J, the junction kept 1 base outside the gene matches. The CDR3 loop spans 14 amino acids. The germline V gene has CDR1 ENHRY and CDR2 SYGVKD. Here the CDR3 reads CAIPSGSSYNEQFF. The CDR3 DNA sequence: TGTGCCATCCCTAGCGGGAGCTCCTACAATGAGCAGTTCTTC.

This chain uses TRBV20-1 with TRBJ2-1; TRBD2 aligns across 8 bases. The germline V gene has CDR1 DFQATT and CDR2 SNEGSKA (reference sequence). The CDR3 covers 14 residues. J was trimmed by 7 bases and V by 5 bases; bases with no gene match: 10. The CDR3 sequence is CSAHERELGNEQFF. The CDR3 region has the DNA TGCAGTGCTCACGAGCGGGAGTTGGGGAATGAGCAGTTCTTC.

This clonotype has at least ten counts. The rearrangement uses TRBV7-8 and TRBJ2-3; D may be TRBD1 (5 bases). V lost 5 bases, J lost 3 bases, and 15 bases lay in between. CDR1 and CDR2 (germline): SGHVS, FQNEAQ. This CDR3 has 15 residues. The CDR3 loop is CASSRLGASTDTQYF. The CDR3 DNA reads TGTGCCAGCAGCCGCCTAGGGGCTTCGACAGATACGCAGTATTTT.

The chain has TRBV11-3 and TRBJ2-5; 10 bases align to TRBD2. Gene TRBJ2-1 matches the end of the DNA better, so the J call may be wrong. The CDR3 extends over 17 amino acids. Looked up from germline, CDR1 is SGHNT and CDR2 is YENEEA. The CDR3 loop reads CASSGRRGVAGGDEQFF. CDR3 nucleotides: TGTGCCAGCAGCGGCCGCCGTGGTGTAGCGGGAGGCGATGAGCAGTTCTTC.

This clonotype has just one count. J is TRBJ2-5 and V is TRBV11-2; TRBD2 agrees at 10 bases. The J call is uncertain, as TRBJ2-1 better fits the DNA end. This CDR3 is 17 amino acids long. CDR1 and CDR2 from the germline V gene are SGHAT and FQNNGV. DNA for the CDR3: TGTGCCAGCAACTCCCACTTAGCGGGAGGTCCCTACAATGAGCAGTTCTTC. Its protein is CASNSHLAGGPYNEQFF.

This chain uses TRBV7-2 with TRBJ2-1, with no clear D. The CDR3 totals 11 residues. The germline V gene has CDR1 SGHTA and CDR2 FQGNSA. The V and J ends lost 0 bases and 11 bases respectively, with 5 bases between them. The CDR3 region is CASSLAMQQFF. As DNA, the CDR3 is TGTGCCAGCAGCTTAGCGATGCAGCAGTTCTTC.

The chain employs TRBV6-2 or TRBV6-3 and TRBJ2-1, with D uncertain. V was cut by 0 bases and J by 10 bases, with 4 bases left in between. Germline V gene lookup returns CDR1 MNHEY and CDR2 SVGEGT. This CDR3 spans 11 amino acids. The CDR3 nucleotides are TGTGCCAGCAGTTACTCGTCCGAGCAGTTCTTC. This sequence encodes CASSYSSEQFF.

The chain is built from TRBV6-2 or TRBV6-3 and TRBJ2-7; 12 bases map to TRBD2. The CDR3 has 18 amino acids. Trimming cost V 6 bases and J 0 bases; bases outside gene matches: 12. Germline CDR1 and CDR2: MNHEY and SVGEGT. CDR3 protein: CASSSGRTSGASSYEQYF. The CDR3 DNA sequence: TGTGCCAGCAGCTCAGGACGGACTAGCGGGGCGAGCTCCTACGAGCAGTACTTC.

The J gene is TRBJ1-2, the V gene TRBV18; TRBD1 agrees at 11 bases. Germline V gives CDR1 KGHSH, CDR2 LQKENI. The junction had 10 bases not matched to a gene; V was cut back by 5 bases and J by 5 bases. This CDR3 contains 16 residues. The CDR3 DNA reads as TGTGCCAGCTCAATTCTGCCGGGACAGGGGGTATATGGCTACACCTTC. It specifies CASSILPGQGVYGYTF.

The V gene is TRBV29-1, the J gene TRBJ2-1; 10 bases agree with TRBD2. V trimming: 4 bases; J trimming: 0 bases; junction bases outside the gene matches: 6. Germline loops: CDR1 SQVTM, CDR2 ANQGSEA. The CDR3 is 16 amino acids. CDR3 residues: CSVGLAGVSSYNEQFF. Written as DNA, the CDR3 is TGCAGCGTTGGCCTAGCGGGGGTCAGCTCCTACAATGAGCAGTTCTTC.

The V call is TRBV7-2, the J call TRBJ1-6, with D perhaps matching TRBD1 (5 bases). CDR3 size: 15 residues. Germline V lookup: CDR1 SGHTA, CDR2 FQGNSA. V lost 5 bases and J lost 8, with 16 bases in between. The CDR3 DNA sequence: TGTGCCAGCAGCCCTGAGGACACCTCTCATTCACCCCTCCACTTT. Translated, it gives CASSPEDTSHSPLHF.

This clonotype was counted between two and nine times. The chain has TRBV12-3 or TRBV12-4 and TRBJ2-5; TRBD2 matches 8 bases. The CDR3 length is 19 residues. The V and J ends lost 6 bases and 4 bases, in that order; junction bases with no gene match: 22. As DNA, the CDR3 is TGTGCCAGCAGACCGAGCGGCGGCAGGGGTCGGCTAGCGGGAGAGACCCAGTACTTC. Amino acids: CASRPSGGRGRLAGETQYF.

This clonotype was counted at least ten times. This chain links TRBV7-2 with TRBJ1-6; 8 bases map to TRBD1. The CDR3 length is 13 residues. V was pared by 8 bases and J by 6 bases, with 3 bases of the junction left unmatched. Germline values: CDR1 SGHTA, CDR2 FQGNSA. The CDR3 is CASQGAPNSPLHF. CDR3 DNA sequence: TGTGCCAGCCAGGGGGCCCCTAATTCACCCCTCCACTTT.

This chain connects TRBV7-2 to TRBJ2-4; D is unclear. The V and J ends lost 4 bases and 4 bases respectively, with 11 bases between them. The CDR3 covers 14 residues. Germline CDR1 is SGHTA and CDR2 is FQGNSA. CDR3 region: CASSSQNSKNIQYF. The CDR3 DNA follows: TGTGCCAGCAGCTCACAGAACTCTAAAAACATTCAGTACTTC.

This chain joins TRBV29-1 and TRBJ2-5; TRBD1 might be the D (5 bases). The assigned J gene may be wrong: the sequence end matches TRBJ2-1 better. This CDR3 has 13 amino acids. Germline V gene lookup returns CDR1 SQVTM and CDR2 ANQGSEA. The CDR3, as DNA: TGCAGCGTTGTTCGAGATGATGACAGTGAGCAGTTCTTC. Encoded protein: CSVVRDDDSEQFF.

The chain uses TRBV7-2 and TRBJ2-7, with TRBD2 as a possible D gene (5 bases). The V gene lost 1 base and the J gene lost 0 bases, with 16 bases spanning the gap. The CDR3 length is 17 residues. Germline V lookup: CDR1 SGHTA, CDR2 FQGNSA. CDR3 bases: TGTGCCAGCAGCTTAGGTGTCTCGCGAGGGATCTCCTACGAGCAGTACTTC. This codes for CASSLGVSRGISYEQYF.

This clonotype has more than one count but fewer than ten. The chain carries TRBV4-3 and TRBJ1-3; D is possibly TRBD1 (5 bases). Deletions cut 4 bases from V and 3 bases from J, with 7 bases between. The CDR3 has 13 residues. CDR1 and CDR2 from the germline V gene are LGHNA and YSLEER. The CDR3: CASSRGDGNTIYF. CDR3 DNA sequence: TGCGCCAGCAGCCGAGGGGATGGAAACACCATATATTTT.

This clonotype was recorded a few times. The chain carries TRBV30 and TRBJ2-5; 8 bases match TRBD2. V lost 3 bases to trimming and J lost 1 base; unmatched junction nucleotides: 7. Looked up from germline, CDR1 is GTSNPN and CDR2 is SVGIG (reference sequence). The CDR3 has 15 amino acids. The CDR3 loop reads CAWRESGGLQETQYF. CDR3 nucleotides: TGTGCCTGGAGGGAGAGCGGGGGCCTCCAAGAGACCCAGTACTTC.

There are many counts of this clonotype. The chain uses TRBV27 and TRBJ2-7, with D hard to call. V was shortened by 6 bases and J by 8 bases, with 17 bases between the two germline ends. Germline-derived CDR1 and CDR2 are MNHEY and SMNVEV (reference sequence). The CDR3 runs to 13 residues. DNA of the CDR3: TGTGCCAGCAGCCCTACCTCCCAGTGGCAGCAGTACTTC. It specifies CASSPTSQWQQYF.

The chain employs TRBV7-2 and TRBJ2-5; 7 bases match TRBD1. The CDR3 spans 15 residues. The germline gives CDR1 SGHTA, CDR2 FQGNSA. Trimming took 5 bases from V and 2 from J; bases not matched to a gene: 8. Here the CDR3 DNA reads TGTGCCAGCAGCGTCCAGACAGGGCATCAAGAGACCCAGTACTTC. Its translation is CASSVQTGHQETQYF.

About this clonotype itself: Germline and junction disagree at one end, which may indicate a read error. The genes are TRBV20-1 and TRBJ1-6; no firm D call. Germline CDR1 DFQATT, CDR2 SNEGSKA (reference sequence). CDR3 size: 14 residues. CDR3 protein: CSARDPGYNSPPHF. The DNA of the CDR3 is TGCAGTGCTAGAGATCCGGGCTATAATTCACCCCCCCACTTT.

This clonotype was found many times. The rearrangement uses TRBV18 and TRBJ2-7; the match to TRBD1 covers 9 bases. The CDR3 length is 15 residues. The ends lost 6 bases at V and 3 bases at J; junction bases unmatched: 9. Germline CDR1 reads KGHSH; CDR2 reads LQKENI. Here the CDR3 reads CASSPPGTGYYEQYF. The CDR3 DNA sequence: TGTGCCAGCTCGCCGCCGGGGACAGGGTACTACGAGCAGTACTTC.

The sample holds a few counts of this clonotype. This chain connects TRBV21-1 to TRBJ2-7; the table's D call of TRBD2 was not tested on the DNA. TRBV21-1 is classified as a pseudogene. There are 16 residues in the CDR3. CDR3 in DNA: TGTGCCAGCAGCAAACGGGCTAGCGGGAGTAAAAACGAGCAGTACTTC. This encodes CASSKRASGSKNEQYF.

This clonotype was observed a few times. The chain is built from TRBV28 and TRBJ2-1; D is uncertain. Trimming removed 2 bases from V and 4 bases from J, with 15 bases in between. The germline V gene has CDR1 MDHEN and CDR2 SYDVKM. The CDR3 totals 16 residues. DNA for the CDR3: TGTGCCAGCAGTTTACCCCGTGGAACCGGTTACAATGAGCAGTTCTTC. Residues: CASSLPRGTGYNEQFF.

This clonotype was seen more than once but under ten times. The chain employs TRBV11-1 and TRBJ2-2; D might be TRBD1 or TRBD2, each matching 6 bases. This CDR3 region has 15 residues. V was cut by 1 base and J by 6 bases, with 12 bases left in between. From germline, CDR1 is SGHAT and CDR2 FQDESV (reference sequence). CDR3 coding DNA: TGTGCCAGCAGCTTAGGGGGGGCGCAAGCCGGGGAGCTGTTTTTT. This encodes CASSLGGAQAGELFF.

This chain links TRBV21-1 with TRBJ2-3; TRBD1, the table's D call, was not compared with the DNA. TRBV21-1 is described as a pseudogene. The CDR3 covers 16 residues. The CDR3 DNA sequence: TGTGCCAGCAGCCGGTGGGACAGGGGGTGTTCGAATACGCAGTATTTT. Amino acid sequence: CASSRWDRGCSNTQYF.

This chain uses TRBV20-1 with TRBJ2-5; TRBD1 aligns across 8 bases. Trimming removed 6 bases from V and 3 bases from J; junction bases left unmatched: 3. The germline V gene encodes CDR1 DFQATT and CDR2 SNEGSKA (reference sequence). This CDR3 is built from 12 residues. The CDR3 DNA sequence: TGCAGTGCCACGGACAGGGAAGAGACCCAGTACTTC. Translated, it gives CSATDREETQYF.

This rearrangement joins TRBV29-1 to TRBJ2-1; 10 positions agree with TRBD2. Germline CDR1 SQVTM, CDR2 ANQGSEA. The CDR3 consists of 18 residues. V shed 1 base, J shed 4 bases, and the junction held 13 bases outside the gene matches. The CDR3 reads CSVEGLAGDLGPYNEQFF. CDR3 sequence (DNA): TGCAGCGTTGAAGGGCTAGCGGGAGATTTGGGACCTTACAATGAGCAGTTCTTC.